This entry lists 17 T cell receptor beta chains sequenced from one sample in a study of identical twins. TCRdb re-called the 5' RACE reads through MiXCR, storing one row per CDR3 protein. The sample includes under 1 million distinct CDR3 sequences, more than 9% of them seen just once. The data were also submitted as part of a second study, on yellow fever vaccine responses in identical twins.

Sequencing was performed on PBMCs. The source is a woman younger than 30 in good health.

This clonotype was seen only a few times. The rearrangement links TRBV6-1 to TRBJ1-5; 9 nucleotides match TRBD1. Trimming cost V 0 bases and J 6 bases; bases outside gene matches: 6. The CDR3 is 16 amino acids. CDR1 and CDR2 (germline): MNHNS, SASEGT. The CDR3 coding sequence is TGTGCCAGCAGTGAAGCCGCGGGACAGGGAAGTCAGCCCCAGCATTTT. This encodes CASSEAAGQGSQPQHF.

This clonotype was seen only a few times. The chain recombines TRBV27 with TRBJ2-2; D unresolved. The CDR3 length is 12 residues. Germline values: CDR1 MNHEY, CDR2 SMNVEV (reference sequence). Trimming cost V 7 bases and J 6 bases, with 9 bases left between them. CDR3 loop: CASTSVSGELFF. CDR3 nucleotide sequence: TGTGCCAGCACGAGTGTTTCCGGGGAGCTGTTTTTT.

The chain carries TRBV25-1 and TRBJ2-7; TRBD2 aligns across 10 bases. This CDR3 is built from 14 residues. V was pared by 8 bases and J by 4 bases, with 8 bases of the junction left unmatched. Germline assignment: CDR1 MGHDK and CDR2 SYGVNS. The CDR3 spells CASSPSGSRYEQYF. The CDR3 DNA sequence: TGTGCCAGCTCCCCTAGCGGGAGTAGGTACGAGCAGTACTTC.

In its sample, this clonotype was seen a few times. The V gene is TRBV12-3 or TRBV12-4, the J gene TRBJ1-5; no firm D call. V was cut by 3 bases and J by 0 bases, with 9 bases left in between. This CDR3 is 15 amino acids long. The CDR3 sequence: CASSFSTYSNQPQHF. In nucleotides, the CDR3 is TGTGCCAGCAGTTTTAGTACATATAGCAATCAGCCCCAGCATTTT.

At least ten counts were recorded for this clonotype. The chain combines TRBV12-3 or TRBV12-4 with TRBJ2-5; a weak D match, TRBD1 (5 bases). Between the trimmed V and J ends, which lost 6 bases and 2 bases, there was a span of 10 bases. This CDR3 spans 13 amino acids. The CDR3 protein is CASRDRAQETQYF. The CDR3 DNA follows: TGTGCCAGCAGAGACAGAGCACAAGAGACCCAGTACTTC.

The chain combines TRBV4-2 with TRBJ2-1; D uncertain. Germline V gives CDR1 LGHNA, CDR2 YNFKEQ. The CDR3 consists of 12 residues. The ends were cut back, 0 bases at V and 16 bases at J, with 13 bases in the middle. CDR3 in DNA: TGTGCCAGCAGCCAAGAGCAAAGGCCTCCATTCTTC. Protein: CASSQEQRPPFF.

The V gene is TRBV2, the J gene TRBJ2-2, with D perhaps matching TRBD2 (6 bases). Germline V lookup: CDR1 SNHLY, CDR2 FYNNEI. This CDR3 spans 15 amino acids. V dropped 6 bases and J dropped 0 bases, with 11 bases sitting between them. CDR3 coding DNA: TGTGCCAGCAGGATTGGGGGGACGAACACCGGGGAGCTGTTTTTT. This gives the protein CASRIGGTNTGELFF.

This clonotype showed up just a few times. The chain employs TRBV12-3 or TRBV12-4 and TRBJ2-2; D gene uncertain. The CDR3 extends over 15 amino acids. V was trimmed by 4 bases and J by 7 bases, leaving 16 bases between them. In DNA, the CDR3 is TGTGCCAGCAGTTCCGGGCCAGCCTTCGGCGGGGAGCTGTTTTTT. Amino acid sequence: CASSSGPAFGGELFF.

The V and J genes are TRBV28 and TRBJ1-4; TRBD1 matches 7 bases. This CDR3 region has 14 residues. Trimming at V came to 8 bases and at J to 4 bases, leaving 7 bases not matched to a gene. The germline gives CDR1 MDHEN, CDR2 SYDVKM. The CDR3 sequence is CASEGGSINEKLFF. The DNA of the CDR3 is TGTGCCAGCGAAGGGGGCTCCATTAATGAAAAACTGTTTTTT.

The chain couples TRBV2 to TRBJ2-2; D assignment may be TRBD1 or TRBD2 (5 bases each). The V end was cut by 6 bases, the J end by 10 bases, with 18 bases between. This CDR3 is 14 amino acids long. The germline V gene has CDR1 SNHLY and CDR2 FYNNEI. The CDR3 coding sequence is TGTGCCAGCAGCTTCGGGGTTCCCAGGGAGGAGCTGTTTTTT. Translating it yields CASSFGVPREELFF.

This clonotype was observed at least ten times. The rearrangement links TRBV12-3 or TRBV12-4 to TRBJ2-1, with D unclear. The CDR3 is 14 amino acids. V shed 5 bases and J shed 1 base, with 9 bases lying between them. The CDR3 region is CASSPYSSYNEQFF. In nucleotides, the CDR3 is TGTGCCAGCAGTCCCTATAGTTCCTACAATGAGCAGTTCTTC.

The gene calls are TRBV20-1 and TRBJ1-2; the D gene is possibly TRBD1 (6 bases). This CDR3 spans 12 amino acids. CDR1 DFQATT and CDR2 SNEGSKA come from the germline V gene (reference sequence). Trimming pared 6 bases from V and 6 bases from J, leaving 14 bases between. The CDR3 protein is CSAPQGSDGYTF. The CDR3 DNA is TGCAGTGCGCCCCAGGGGTCGGATGGCTACACCTTC.

This sequence joins TRBV2 and TRBJ2-3; D perhaps matches TRBD1 (5 bases). In germline, CDR1 is SNHLY, CDR2 FYNNEI. The CDR3 consists of 17 residues. V dropped 7 bases and J dropped 0 bases, with 20 bases sitting between them. DNA of the CDR3: TGTGCCAGCATGGGCGCTGCAGGGCGGAGAAGCACAGATACGCAGTATTTT. This translates into CASMGAAGRRSTDTQYF. Drawing the rest from reference TRBV2 and TRBJ2-3, the complete variable domain is EPEVTQTPSHQVTQMGQEVILRCVPISNHLYFYWYRQILGQKVEFLVSFYNNEISEKSEIFDDQFSVERPDGSNFTLKIRSTKLEDSAMYFCASMGAAGRRSTDTQYFGPGTRLTVL.

This chain connects TRBV12-3 or TRBV12-4 to TRBJ1-1, with 10 bases fitting TRBD1. This CDR3 has 16 residues. J gave up 2 bases and V 6 bases, and 9 bases lay outside the gene matches. The CDR3 spells CASSRQGARVNTEAFF. In nucleotides, the CDR3 is TGTGCCAGCAGCCGACAGGGGGCGAGGGTAAACACTGAAGCTTTCTTT.

The J gene is TRBJ2-1, the V gene TRBV20-1; D is tentatively TRBD1 or TRBD2 (5 bases each). The germline CDR1 and CDR2 sequences are DFQATT and SNEGSKA (reference sequence). The CDR3 consists of 15 residues. The V and J ends lost 3 bases and 0 bases respectively, with 12 bases between them. This chain's CDR3 is CSASWDESSYNEQFF. The CDR3 nucleotides are TGCAGTGCTAGTTGGGACGAGAGCTCCTACAATGAGCAGTTCTTC.

In this sample, this clonotype turned up many times. This chain joins TRBV11-2 and TRBJ1-2; TRBD1 aligns across 10 bases. This CDR3 spans 18 amino acids. V lost 5 bases and J lost 4; bases outside the gene matches: 16. Germline V gene sequence: CDR1 SGHAT, CDR2 FQNNGV. This CDR3 reads CASSDRGLVGPLGYGYTF. DNA for the CDR3: TGTGCCAGCAGCGACAGGGGGCTAGTCGGCCCTTTAGGCTATGGCTACACCTTC.

This clonotype was observed a few times. The chain joins TRBV14 to TRBJ2-1; TRBD1 is a possible D gene (6 bases). V was cut by 1 base and J by 1 base, with 14 bases left in between. CDR1 SGHDN and CDR2 FVKESK come from the germline V gene. This CDR3 has 17 amino acids. CDR3 nucleotide sequence: TGTGCCAGCAGCCAAGCCCCAGGGACACTATCCTACAATGAGCAGTTCTTC. Translation gives CASSQAPGTLSYNEQFF.